This record looks at one T cell receptor beta chain sequence and its context. What it binds is not known. Other DNA sequences in this specimen translate into the identical CDR3. CD45RO negativity and positive selection for CCR7 defined naive CD8 cells, a population that excluded terminally differentiated effector memory CD45RA+ cells. The data stem from a study of shared clonotypes between healthy human individuals. Overall study findings and caveats: The authors sampled blood alone, and tissue repertoires likely differ.

With 3 bases clipped from V and 1 base from J, the junction kept 0 bases outside the gene matches. The CDR3 extends over 13 amino acids. Per germline, CDR1 LNHDA and CDR2 SQIVND (reference sequence). Sequenced by immunoSEQ multiplex PCR; TCRdb stores in-frame clones only, minus some. The repertoire holds roughly 810,000 clones, with about 97% as singletons. This TCR was sampled from a man under 40 in good health. Sequencing used naive CD8+ T cells sorted from blood. The chain recombines TRBV19 with TRBJ2-7; 7 bases map to TRBD2. CDR3: CASSIGGSYEQYF. In nucleotides, the CDR3 is TGTGCCAGTAGTATCGGGGGGTCCTACGAGCAGTACTTC.